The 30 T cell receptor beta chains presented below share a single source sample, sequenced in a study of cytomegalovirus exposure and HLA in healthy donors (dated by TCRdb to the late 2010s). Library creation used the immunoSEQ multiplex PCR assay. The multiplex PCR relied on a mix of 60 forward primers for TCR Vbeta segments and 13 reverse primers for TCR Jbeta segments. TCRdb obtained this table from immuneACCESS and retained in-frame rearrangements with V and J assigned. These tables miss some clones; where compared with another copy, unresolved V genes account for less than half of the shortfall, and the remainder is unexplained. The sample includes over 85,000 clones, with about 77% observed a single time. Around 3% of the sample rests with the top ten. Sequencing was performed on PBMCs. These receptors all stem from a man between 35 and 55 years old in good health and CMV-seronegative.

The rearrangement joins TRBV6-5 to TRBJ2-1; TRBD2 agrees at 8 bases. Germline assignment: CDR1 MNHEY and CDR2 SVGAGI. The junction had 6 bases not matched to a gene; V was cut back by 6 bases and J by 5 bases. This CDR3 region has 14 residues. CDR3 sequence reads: CASRERGPDNEQFF. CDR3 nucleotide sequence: TGTGCCAGCAGAGAGCGGGGGCCGGACAATGAGCAGTTCTTC.

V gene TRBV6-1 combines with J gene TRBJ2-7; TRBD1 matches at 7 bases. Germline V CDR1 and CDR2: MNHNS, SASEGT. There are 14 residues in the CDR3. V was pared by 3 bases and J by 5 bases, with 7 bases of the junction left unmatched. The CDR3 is CASSEADRTHEQYF. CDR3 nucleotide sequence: TGTGCCAGCAGTGAGGCGGACAGGACCCACGAGCAGTACTTC.

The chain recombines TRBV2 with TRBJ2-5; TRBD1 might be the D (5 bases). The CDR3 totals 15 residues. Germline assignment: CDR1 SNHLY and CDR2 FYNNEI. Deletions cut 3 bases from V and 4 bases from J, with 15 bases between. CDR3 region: CASSEVPTVGETQYF. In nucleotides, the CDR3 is TGTGCCAGCAGTGAGGTACCGACAGTAGGAGAGACCCAGTACTTC. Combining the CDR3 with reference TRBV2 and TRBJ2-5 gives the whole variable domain EPEVTQTPSHQVTQMGQEVILRCVPISNHLYFYWYRQILGQKVEFLVSFYNNEISEKSEIFDDQFSVERPDGSNFTLKIRSTKLEDSAMYFCASSEVPTVGETQYFGPGTRLLVL.

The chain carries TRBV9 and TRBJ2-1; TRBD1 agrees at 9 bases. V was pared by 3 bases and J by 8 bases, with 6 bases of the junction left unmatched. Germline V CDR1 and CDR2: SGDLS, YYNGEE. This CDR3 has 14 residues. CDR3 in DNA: TGTGCCAGCAGCGAGGGGGACAGGGTCTATGAGCAGTTCTTC. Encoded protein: CASSEGDRVYEQFF.

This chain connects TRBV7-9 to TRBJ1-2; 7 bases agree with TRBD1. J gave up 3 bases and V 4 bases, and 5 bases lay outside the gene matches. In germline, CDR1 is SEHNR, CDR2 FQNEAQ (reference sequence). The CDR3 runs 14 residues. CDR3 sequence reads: CASSSTGVYYGYTF. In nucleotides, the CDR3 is TGTGCCAGCAGCTCCACAGGGGTCTACTATGGCTACACCTTC.

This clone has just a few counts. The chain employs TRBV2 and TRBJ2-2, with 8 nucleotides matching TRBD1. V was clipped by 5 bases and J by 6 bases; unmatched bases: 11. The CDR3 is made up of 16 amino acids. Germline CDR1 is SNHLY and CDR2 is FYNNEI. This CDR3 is CASSSRDRGSAGELFF. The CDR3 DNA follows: TGTGCCAGCAGTTCCCGTGACAGGGGAAGCGCCGGGGAGCTGTTTTTT. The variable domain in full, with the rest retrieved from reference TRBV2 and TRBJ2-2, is EPEVTQTPSHQVTQMGQEVILRCVPISNHLYFYWYRQILGQKVEFLVSFYNNEISEKSEIFDDQFSVERPDGSNFTLKIRSTKLEDSAMYFCASSSRDRGSAGELFFGEGSRLTVL.

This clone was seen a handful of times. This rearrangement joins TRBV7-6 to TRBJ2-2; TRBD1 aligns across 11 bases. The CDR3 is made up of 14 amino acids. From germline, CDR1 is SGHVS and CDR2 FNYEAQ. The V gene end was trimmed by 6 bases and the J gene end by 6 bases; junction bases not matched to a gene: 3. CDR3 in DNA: TGTGCCAGCAGGTTGGGACAGGGGGCCGGGGAGCTGTTTTTT. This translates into CASRLGQGAGELFF.

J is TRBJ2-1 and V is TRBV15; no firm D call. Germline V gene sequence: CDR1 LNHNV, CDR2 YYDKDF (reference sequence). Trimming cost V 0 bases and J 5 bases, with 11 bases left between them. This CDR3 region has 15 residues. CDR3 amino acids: CATSRDLQKNNEQFF. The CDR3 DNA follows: TGTGCCACCAGCAGAGATTTACAGAAAAACAATGAGCAGTTCTTC. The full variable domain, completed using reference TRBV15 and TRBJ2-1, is DAMVIQNPRYQVTQFGKPVTLSCSQTLNHNVMYWYQQKSSQAPKLLFHYYDKDFNNEADTPDNFQSRRPNTSFCFLDIRSPGLGDTAMYLCATSRDLQKNNEQFFGPGTRLTVL.

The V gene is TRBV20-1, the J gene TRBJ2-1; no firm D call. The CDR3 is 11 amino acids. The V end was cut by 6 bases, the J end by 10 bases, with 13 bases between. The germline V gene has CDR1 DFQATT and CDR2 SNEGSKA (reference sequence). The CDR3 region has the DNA TGCAGTGCCCTAGAACCGCCGGAGCAGTTCTTC. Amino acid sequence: CSALEPPEQFF.

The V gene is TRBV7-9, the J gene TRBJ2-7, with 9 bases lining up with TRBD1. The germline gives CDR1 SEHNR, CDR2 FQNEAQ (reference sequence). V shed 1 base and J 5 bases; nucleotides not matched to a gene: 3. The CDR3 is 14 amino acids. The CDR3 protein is CASSLDRGPNEQYF. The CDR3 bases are TGTGCCAGCAGCTTAGACAGGGGGCCGAACGAGCAGTACTTC.

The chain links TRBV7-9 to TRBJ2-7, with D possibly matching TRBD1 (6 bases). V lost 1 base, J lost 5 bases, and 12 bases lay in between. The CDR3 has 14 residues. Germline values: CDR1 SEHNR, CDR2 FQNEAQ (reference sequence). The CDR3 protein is CASSLGTGSNEQYF. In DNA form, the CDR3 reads TGTGCCAGCAGCTTAGGTACAGGGTCCAACGAGCAGTACTTC.

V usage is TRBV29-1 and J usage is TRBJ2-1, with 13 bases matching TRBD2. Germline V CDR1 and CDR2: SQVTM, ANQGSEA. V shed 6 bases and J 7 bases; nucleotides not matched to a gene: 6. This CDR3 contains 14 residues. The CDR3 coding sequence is TGCAGCGTGGGACTAGCGGGGCCGGGAAATGAGCAGTTCTTC. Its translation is CSVGLAGPGNEQFF.

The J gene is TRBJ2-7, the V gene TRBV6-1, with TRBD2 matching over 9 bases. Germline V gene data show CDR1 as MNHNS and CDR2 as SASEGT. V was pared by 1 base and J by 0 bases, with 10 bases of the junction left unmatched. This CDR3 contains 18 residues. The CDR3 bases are TGTGCCAGCAGTGAAGACTTGAGCGGGGGGCCCATCTCCTACGAGCAGTACTTC. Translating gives CASSEDLSGGPISYEQYF.

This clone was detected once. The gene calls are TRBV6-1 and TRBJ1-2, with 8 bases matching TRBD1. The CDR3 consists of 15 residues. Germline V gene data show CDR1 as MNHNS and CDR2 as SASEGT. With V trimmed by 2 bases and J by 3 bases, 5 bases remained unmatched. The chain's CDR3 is CASSEIPGGDYGYTF. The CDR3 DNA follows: TGTGCCAGCAGTGAAATACCAGGGGGCGACTATGGCTACACCTTC.

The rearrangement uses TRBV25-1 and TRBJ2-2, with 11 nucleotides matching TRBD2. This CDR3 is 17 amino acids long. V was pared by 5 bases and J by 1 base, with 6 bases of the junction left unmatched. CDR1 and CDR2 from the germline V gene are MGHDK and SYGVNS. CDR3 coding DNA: TGTGCCAGCAGTAAACTAGGGACTAGCGGGAACACCGGGGAGCTGTTTTTT. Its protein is CASSKLGTSGNTGELFF.

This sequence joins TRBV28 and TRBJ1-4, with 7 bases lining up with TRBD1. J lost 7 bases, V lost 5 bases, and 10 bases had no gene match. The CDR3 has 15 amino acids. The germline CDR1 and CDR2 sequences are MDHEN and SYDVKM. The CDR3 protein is CASSRTTGIAEKLFF. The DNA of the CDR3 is TGTGCCAGCAGTCGGACGACAGGGATTGCTGAAAAACTGTTTTTT.

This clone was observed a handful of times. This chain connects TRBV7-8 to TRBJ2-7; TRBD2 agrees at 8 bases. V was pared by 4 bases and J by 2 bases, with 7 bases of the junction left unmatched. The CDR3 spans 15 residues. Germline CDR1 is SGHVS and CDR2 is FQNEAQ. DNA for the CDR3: TGTGCCAGCAGCTCCATTAGCGGGGCGGCCTACGAGCAGTACTTC. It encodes CASSSISGAAYEQYF. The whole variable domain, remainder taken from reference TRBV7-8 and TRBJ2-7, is GAGVSQSPRYKVAKRGQDVALRCDPISGHVSLFWYQQALGQGPEFLTYFQNEAQLDKSGLPSDRFFAERPEGSVSTLKIQRTQQEDSAVYLCASSSISGAAYEQYFGPGTRLTVT.

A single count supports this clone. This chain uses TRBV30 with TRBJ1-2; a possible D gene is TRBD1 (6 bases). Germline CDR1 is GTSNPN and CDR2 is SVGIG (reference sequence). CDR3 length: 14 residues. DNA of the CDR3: TGTAGCCAATCTCGGGCAGGGGCGGACTATGGCTACACCTTC. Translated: CSQSRAGADYGYTF.

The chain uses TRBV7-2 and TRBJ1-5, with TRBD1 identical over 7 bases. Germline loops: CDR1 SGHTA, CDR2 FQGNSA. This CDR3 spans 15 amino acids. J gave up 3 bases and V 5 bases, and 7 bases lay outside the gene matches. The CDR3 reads CASSRDRVDNQPQHF. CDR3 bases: TGTGCCAGCAGCCGCGACAGGGTAGACAATCAGCCCCAGCATTTT.

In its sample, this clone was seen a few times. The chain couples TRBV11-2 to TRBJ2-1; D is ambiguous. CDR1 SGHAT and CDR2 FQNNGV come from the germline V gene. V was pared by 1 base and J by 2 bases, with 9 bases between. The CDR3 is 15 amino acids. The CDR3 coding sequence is TGTGCCAGCAGCTTAGCCGGTAGCACCTACAATGAGCAGTTCTTC. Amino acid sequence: CASSLAGSTYNEQFF.

The CDR3 DNA reads as TGTGCCAGCAGAAAGACTAGCGGGACTTGGGAGACCCAGTACTTC. Amino acids: CASRKTSGTWETQYF. The chain combines TRBV6-5 with TRBJ2-5, with TRBD2 matching 11 bases. Germline V gene data show CDR1 as MNHEY and CDR2 as SVGAGI. V was pared by 6 bases and J by 5 bases, with 8 bases of the junction left unmatched. CDR3 length equals 15 residues.

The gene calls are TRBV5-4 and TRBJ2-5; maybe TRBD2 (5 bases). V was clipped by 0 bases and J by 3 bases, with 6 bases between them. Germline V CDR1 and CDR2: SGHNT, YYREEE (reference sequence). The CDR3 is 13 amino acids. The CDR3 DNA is TGTGCCAGCAGCTTGGACGGGAAAGAGACCCAGTACTTC. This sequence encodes CASSLDGKETQYF.

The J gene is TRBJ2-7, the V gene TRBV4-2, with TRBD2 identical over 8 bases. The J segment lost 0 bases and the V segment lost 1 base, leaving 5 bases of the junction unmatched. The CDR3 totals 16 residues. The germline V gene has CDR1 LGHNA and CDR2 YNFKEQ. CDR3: CASSQALGTSSYEQYF. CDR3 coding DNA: TGTGCCAGCAGCCAAGCTCTTGGGACTAGCTCCTACGAGCAGTACTTC.

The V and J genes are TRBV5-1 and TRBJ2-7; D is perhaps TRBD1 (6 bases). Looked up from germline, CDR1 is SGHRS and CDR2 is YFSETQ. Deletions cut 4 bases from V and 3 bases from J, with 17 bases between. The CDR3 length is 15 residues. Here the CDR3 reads CASSATGKADYEQYF. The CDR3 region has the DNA TGCGCCAGCAGCGCAACAGGGAAAGCGGACTACGAGCAGTACTTC.

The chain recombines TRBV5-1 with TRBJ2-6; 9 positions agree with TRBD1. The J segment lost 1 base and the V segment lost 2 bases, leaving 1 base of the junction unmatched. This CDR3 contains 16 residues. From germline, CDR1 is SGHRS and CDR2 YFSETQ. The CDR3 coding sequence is TGCGCCAGCAGCTTACAGGGGGCATCTGGGGCCAACGTCCTGACTTTC. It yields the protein CASSLQGASGANVLTF.

The CDR3 DNA reads TGTGCCAGCACCTCTACTCCGGACATCGGACACGAGCAGTACTTC. This codes for CASTSTPDIGHEQYF. J is TRBJ2-7 and V is TRBV6-5; TRBD1 might be the D (5 bases). CDR3 size: 15 residues. Per germline, CDR1 MNHEY and CDR2 SVGAGI. The germline V and J ends were trimmed by 7 bases and 5 bases, with 21 bases remaining between them.

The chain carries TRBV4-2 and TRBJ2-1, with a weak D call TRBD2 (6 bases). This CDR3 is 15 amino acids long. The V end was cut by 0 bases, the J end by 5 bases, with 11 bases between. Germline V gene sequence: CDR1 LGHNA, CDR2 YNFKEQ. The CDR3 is CASSQEGGRDNEQFF. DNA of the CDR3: TGTGCCAGCAGCCAAGAGGGGGGACGCGACAATGAGCAGTTCTTC.

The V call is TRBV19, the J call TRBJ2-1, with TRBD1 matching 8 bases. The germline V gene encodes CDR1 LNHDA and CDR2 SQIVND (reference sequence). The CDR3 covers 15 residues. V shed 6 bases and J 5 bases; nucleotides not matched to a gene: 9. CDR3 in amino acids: CASSIDRGRNNEQFF. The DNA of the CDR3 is TGTGCCAGTAGCATCGACAGGGGAAGAAACAATGAGCAGTTCTTC.

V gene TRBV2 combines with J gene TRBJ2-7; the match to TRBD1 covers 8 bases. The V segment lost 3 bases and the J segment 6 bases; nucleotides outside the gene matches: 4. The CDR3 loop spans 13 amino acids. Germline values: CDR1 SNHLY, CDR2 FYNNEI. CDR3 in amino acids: CASSEGTGREQYF. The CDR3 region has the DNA TGTGCCAGCAGTGAGGGGACAGGCCGCGAGCAGTACTTC. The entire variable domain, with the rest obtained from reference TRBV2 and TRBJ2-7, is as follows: EPEVTQTPSHQVTQMGQEVILRCVPISNHLYFYWYRQILGQKVEFLVSFYNNEISEKSEIFDDQFSVERPDGSNFTLKIRSTKLEDSAMYFCASSEGTGREQYFGPGTRLTVT.

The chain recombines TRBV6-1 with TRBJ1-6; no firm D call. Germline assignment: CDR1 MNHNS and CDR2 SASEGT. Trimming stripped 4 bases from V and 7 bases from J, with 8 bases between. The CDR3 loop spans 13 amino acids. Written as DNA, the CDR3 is TGTGCCAGCAGTGGGGAGACGAATTCACCCCTCCACTTT. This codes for CASSGETNSPLHF.